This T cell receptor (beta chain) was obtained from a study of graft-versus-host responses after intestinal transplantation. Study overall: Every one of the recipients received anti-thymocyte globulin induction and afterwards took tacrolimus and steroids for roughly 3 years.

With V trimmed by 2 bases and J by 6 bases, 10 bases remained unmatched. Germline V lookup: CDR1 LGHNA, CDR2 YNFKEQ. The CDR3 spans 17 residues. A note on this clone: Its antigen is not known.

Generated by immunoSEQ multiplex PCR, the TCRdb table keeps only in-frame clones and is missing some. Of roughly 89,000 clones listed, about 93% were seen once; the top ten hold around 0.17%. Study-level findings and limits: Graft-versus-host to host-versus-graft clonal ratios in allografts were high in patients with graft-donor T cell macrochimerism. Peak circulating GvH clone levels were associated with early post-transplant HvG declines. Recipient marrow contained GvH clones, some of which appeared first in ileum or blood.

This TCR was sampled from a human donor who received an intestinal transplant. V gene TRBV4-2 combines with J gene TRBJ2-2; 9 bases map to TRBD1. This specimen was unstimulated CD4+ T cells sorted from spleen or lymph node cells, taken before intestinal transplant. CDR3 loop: CASSQPTGTGRAGELFF. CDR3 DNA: TGTGCCAGCAGCCAACCGACCGGGACAGGGAGGGCCGGGGAGCTGTTTTTT.